Listed here are 25 T cell receptor beta chains from one sample, sequenced in a study of blood T cell repertoires in COVID-19. Using immunoSEQ multiplex PCR, the repertoire was profiled, and TCRdb retains in-frame clones only, with some absent. The table records about 210,000 clones, approximately 78% of them present only once. The sample comprised PBMCs or T cells enriched from blood (not recorded which). All receptors derive from a middle-aged man who had recovered from COVID-19.

This sequence joins TRBV6-5 and TRBJ1-2; 9 bases agree with TRBD1. V dropped 7 bases and J dropped 7; count of bases not matched to a gene: 13. This CDR3 is built from 15 residues. Germline-derived CDR1 and CDR2 are MNHEY and SVGAGI. CDR3 DNA: TGTGCCAGCACCTTGACAGGGGGTGGTTTTGGTGGCTACACCTTC. It yields the protein CASTLTGGGFGGYTF.

V and J are TRBV7-3 and TRBJ2-1; 12 bases align to TRBD2. V shed 5 bases, J shed 4 bases, and the junction held 3 bases outside the gene matches. The germline CDR1 and CDR2 sequences are SGHTA and FQGTGA. CDR3 length: 15 residues. The CDR3 loop is CASSPGTSGYNEQFF. Here the CDR3 DNA reads TGTGCCAGCAGCCCCGGGACTAGCGGGTACAATGAGCAGTTCTTC.

This clone was observed once. The chain links TRBV19 to TRBJ2-7; possibly TRBD1 for D (6 bases). V was pared by 6 bases and J by 3 bases, with 18 bases between. The CDR3 spans 15 residues. CDR1 and CDR2 from the germline V gene are LNHDA and SQIVND (reference sequence). CDR3 nucleotides: TGTGCCAGTAGCGTCGCAGGGGCCACGTACTACGAGCAGTACTTC. This translates into CASSVAGATYYEQYF.

The rearrangement links TRBV7-8 to TRBJ1-1; tentative D call: TRBD1 (5 bases). Looked up from germline, CDR1 is SGHVS and CDR2 is FQNEAQ. The V and J ends lost 5 bases and 8 bases respectively, with 18 bases between them. CDR3 length equals 14 residues. This CDR3 is CASSASQGPLEAFF. CDR3 bases: TGTGCCAGCAGCGCAAGCCAGGGTCCCTTGGAAGCTTTCTTT.

This chain joins TRBV2 and TRBJ1-4; D might be TRBD1 (6 bases). CDR1 SNHLY and CDR2 FYNNEI come from the germline V gene. This CDR3 has 14 amino acids. Trimming stripped 6 bases from V and 4 bases from J, with 12 bases between. The CDR3 DNA reads as TGTGCCAGCAGCGGCCCGGACAGTAATGAAAAACTGTTTTTT. It codes for CASSGPDSNEKLFF.

The chain employs TRBV5-6 and TRBJ2-7; maybe TRBD2 (7 bases). V lost 4 bases and J lost 1, with 18 bases in between. The CDR3 sequence is 16 residues long. CDR1 and CDR2 from the germline V gene are SGHDT and YYEEEE. CDR3 DNA: TGTGCCAGCAGCCCCTTTGGGGGGGGCCGGTCCTACGAGCAGTACTTC. This translates into CASSPFGGGRSYEQYF.

This clone was recorded once. The chain carries TRBV18 and TRBJ1-2, with TRBD1 identical over 7 bases. CDR3 length: 14 amino acids. Trimming removed 3 bases from V and 4 bases from J; junction bases left unmatched: 5. CDR1 is KGHSH, CDR2 LQKENI, per germline. The CDR3 loop is CASSPDSGGYGYTF. DNA of the CDR3: TGTGCCAGCTCACCGGATTCAGGGGGCTATGGCTACACCTTC.

V gene TRBV7-3 combines with J gene TRBJ2-3, with a weak D call TRBD2 (6 bases). Trimming took off 5 bases at V and 2 bases at J, with 14 bases between the two ends. The CDR3 sequence is 15 residues long. The germline V gene encodes CDR1 SGHTA and CDR2 FQGTGA. The CDR3 DNA follows: TGTGCCAGCAGCGCGACCGGCGGGACCACAGATACGCAGTATTTT. It encodes CASSATGGTTDTQYF.

The chain combines TRBV7-9 with TRBJ2-7; no clear D gene. Germline values: CDR1 SEHNR, CDR2 FQNEAQ (reference sequence). V lost 3 bases and J lost 3, with 3 bases in between. The CDR3 has 11 residues. CDR3 protein: CASSFSYEQYF. The CDR3 bases are TGTGCCAGCAGCTTCAGCTACGAGCAGTACTTC.

The V and J genes are TRBV4-1 and TRBJ1-1; tentative D call: TRBD1 (5 bases). V dropped 1 base and J dropped 6 bases, with 12 bases sitting between them. The CDR3 runs to 14 residues. Germline loops: CDR1 MGHRA, CDR2 YSYEKL. The CDR3 sequence: CASSQGPGVPEAFF. The CDR3 nucleotides read TGCGCCAGCAGCCAAGGTCCGGGGGTCCCTGAAGCTTTCTTT.

This chain joins TRBV15 and TRBJ1-4; D might be TRBD1 (5 bases). The CDR3 is 12 residues long. Between the trimmed V and J ends, which lost 6 bases and 5 bases, there was a span of 7 bases. The germline CDR1 and CDR2 sequences are LNHNV and YYDKDF (reference sequence). CDR3 loop: CATRGGNEKLFF. The DNA of the CDR3 is TGTGCCACCAGGGGGGGGAATGAAAAACTGTTTTTT. The full variable domain, rest sourced from reference TRBV15 and TRBJ1-4, is DAMVIQNPRYQVTQFGKPVTLSCSQTLNHNVMYWYQQKSSQAPKLLFHYYDKDFNNEADTPDNFQSRRPNTSFCFLDIRSPGLGDTAMYLCATRGGNEKLFFGSGTQLSVL.

This clone appeared once. This chain uses TRBV14 with TRBJ1-1; possibly TRBD1 for D (6 bases). Germline V gene sequence: CDR1 SGHDN, CDR2 FVKESK. CDR3 size: 17 residues. The germline V and J ends were trimmed by 0 bases and 6 bases, with 20 bases remaining between them. The DNA for the CDR3 is TGTGCCAGCAGCCAAGATCGGGGCCCCACAGGGATGGCTGAAGCTTTCTTT. Protein sequence: CASSQDRGPTGMAEAFF.

This chain's CDR3 is CASSLTDLYGYTF. CDR3 nucleotides: TGTGCCAGCAGCTTGACAGATCTCTATGGCTACACCTTC. The chain employs TRBV5-4 and TRBJ1-2; D gene ambiguous. V was pared by 1 base and J by 4 bases, with 8 bases between. The germline gives CDR1 SGHNT, CDR2 YYREEE (reference sequence). The CDR3 is 13 residues long.

This rearrangement joins TRBV19 to TRBJ2-1; possible D gene TRBD1, 5 bases. In germline, CDR1 is LNHDA, CDR2 SQIVND (reference sequence). Trimming removed 4 bases at V and 1 base at J, with 14 bases between. CDR3 size: 16 residues. The CDR3 loop reads CASSKRQLPSYNEQFF. Written as DNA, the CDR3 is TGTGCCAGTAGTAAGAGACAGCTCCCTTCCTACAATGAGCAGTTCTTC.

The chain carries TRBV27 and TRBJ2-7, with D perhaps matching TRBD2 (6 bases). Germline V gene sequence: CDR1 MNHEY, CDR2 SMNVEV (reference sequence). The CDR3 extends over 14 amino acids. V lost 3 bases, J lost 4 bases, and 13 bases lay in between. The CDR3 DNA sequence: TGTGCCAGCAGTTTCGGGGCGGGGTATTACGAGCAGTACTTC. It yields the protein CASSFGAGYYEQYF.

The rearrangement uses TRBV30 and TRBJ2-6, with TRBD1 identical over 9 bases. Germline trimming cut 2 bases from V and 1 base from J; bases unmatched to any gene: 12. The CDR3 extends over 19 amino acids. Germline loops: CDR1 GTSNPN, CDR2 SVGIG (reference sequence). The chain's CDR3 is CAWSSIWDRVGSGANVLTF. The CDR3 DNA is TGTGCCTGGAGTTCGATTTGGGACAGGGTTGGTTCTGGGGCCAACGTCCTGACTTTC.

The chain carries TRBV18 and TRBJ1-1, with D hard to call. This CDR3 has 16 residues. Looked up from germline, CDR1 is KGHSH and CDR2 is LQKENI. V dropped 3 bases and J dropped 0 bases, with 14 bases sitting between them. This chain's CDR3 is CASSPRHLDLNTEAFF. CDR3 coding DNA: TGTGCCAGCTCACCCCGACACCTCGATCTGAACACTGAAGCTTTCTTT.

The rearrangement joins TRBV11-2 to TRBJ1-1; D perhaps matches TRBD1 (6 bases). In germline, CDR1 is SGHAT, CDR2 FQNNGV. The CDR3 has 15 residues. V was cut by 2 bases and J by 5 bases, with 15 bases left in between. The CDR3 region has the DNA TGTGCCAGCAGCTTATTCTCGGGGCAGGGGACTGAAGCTTTCTTT. Protein product: CASSLFSGQGTEAFF.

This sequence joins TRBV5-1 and TRBJ1-2; 8 bases match TRBD1. Trimming removed 3 bases from V and 6 bases from J; junction bases left unmatched: 4. This CDR3 region has 13 residues. Germline assignment: CDR1 SGHRS and CDR2 YFSETQ. CDR3 protein: CASSWQGADGYTF. The DNA of the CDR3 is TGCGCCAGCAGCTGGCAGGGGGCAGATGGCTACACCTTC.

The V call is TRBV14, the J call TRBJ1-6; D might be TRBD1 (5 bases). There are 16 residues in the CDR3. Germline values: CDR1 SGHDN, CDR2 FVKESK. Deletions cut 1 base from V and 5 bases from J, with 12 bases between. CDR3 bases: TGTGCCAGCAGCCAAGTTAGGGGCCTGGATAATTCACCCCTCCACTTT. It encodes CASSQVRGLDNSPLHF.

V and J are TRBV7-9 and TRBJ1-4; 7 nucleotides match TRBD1. The CDR3 is 15 residues long. The germline CDR1 and CDR2 sequences are SEHNR and FQNEAQ (reference sequence). V was clipped by 5 bases and J by 4 bases; unmatched bases: 7. The CDR3 loop is CASSLQGRDNEKLFF. Here the CDR3 DNA reads TGTGCCAGCAGCCTACAGGGGCGGGATAATGAAAAACTGTTTTTT.

The chain employs TRBV9 and TRBJ1-2; 8 bases align to TRBD1. CDR1 and CDR2 (germline): SGDLS, YYNGEE. The CDR3 has 15 amino acids. The J segment lost 5 bases and the V segment lost 2 bases, leaving 8 bases of the junction unmatched. The CDR3: CASSVRTGSGYGYTF. The CDR3 DNA follows: TGTGCCAGCAGCGTGAGGACAGGGTCGGGTTATGGCTACACCTTC. Supplemented by reference TRBV9 and TRBJ1-2, the full variable domain reads DSGVTQTPKHLITATGQRVTLRCSPRSGDLSVYWYQQSLDQGLQFLIQYYNGEERAKGNILERFSAQQFPDLHSELNLSSLELGDSALYFCASSVRTGSGYGYTFGSGTRLTVV.

The gene calls are TRBV29-1 and TRBJ1-1, with D perhaps matching TRBD1 (5 bases). The CDR3 runs to 14 residues. Trimming shortened V by 1 base and J by 0 bases, and 9 bases separated the two germline ends. Germline lookup yields CDR1 SQVTM and CDR2 ANQGSEA. DNA of the CDR3: TGCAGCGTTGAAGGGGGCAGAATGAACACTGAAGCTTTCTTT. It encodes CSVEGGRMNTEAFF.

This chain links TRBV5-1 with TRBJ1-2, with a possible D match to TRBD1 (6 bases). V shed 1 base and J shed 4 bases, with 8 bases lying between them. Germline V gives CDR1 SGHRS, CDR2 YFSETQ. The CDR3 loop spans 13 amino acids. This CDR3 is CASSLTGSYGYTF. Here the CDR3 DNA reads TGCGCCAGCAGCTTGACAGGGAGCTATGGCTACACCTTC.

V usage is TRBV10-3 and J usage is TRBJ1-5, with D unresolved. Germline CDR1 and CDR2: ENHRY and SYGVKD. The CDR3 is 14 amino acids. Trimming removed 6 bases from V and 7 bases from J, with 16 bases in between. Here the CDR3 DNA reads TGTGCCATCAGCCGAGAGGCGGAGGTCCAGCCCCAGCATTTT. Translation gives CAISREAEVQPQHF.